The 30 T cell receptor beta chains below were found in one sample sequenced in a study of immune evolution from preneoplasia to lung adenocarcinoma. Generated by immunoSEQ multiplex PCR, the TCRdb table keeps only in-frame clones and is missing some. This table holds approximately 9,600 clones, 77% found once. The sample comprised FFPE lung adenocarcinoma in situ tissue. The receptor source for this set is a person aged 60 to 80 with lung adenocarcinoma.

This chain joins TRBV19 and TRBJ1-2, with unresolved D. V was pared by 2 bases and J by 2 bases, with 12 bases between. The CDR3 loop spans 15 amino acids. Germline loops: CDR1 LNHDA, CDR2 SQIVND (reference sequence). CDR3 sequence (DNA): TGTGCCAGTAGTATATGGGCAGACTCGAACTATGGCTACACCTTC. Residues: CASSIWADSNYGYTF.

The chain recombines TRBV4-3 with TRBJ1-1; tentative D call: TRBD1 (5 bases). Trimming removed 1 base at V and 6 bases at J, with 18 bases between. The V gene's germline CDR1 is LGHNA and CDR2 YSLEER. This CDR3 contains 16 residues. CDR3 bases: TGCGCCAGCAGCCAAGGACACGGAAGAACAGGTGCTGAAGCTTTCTTT. The encoded protein is CASSQGHGRTGAEAFF.

The rearrangement links TRBV30 to TRBJ2-2, with a tentative D call TRBD2 (5 bases). The CDR3 is 12 residues long. Germline V gene data show CDR1 as GTSNPN and CDR2 as SVGIG (reference sequence). V dropped 0 bases and J dropped 9 bases, with 8 bases sitting between them. The CDR3 DNA follows: TGTGCCTGGAGTGTACGGGGAAGGGAGCTGTTTTTT. Amino acids: CAWSVRGRELFF.

The CDR3 spells CACLTGRRGYTF. The CDR3 DNA reads as TGTGCCTGCCTAACCGGGAGGAGAGGCTACACCTTC. This chain links TRBV30 with TRBJ1-2, with unresolved D. CDR1 GTSNPN and CDR2 SVGIG come from the germline V gene (reference sequence). This CDR3 has 12 residues. Between the trimmed V and J ends, which lost 6 bases and 8 bases, there was a span of 16 bases.

The V gene is TRBV6-5, the J gene TRBJ1-4; 7 nucleotides agree with TRBD1. CDR3 length: 15 residues. J was trimmed by 5 bases and V by 2 bases; bases with no gene match: 5. Germline V CDR1 and CDR2: MNHEY, SVGAGI. CDR3 in amino acids: CASSYTTGENEKLFF. CDR3 bases: TGTGCCAGCAGTTACACCACAGGGGAAAATGAAAAACTGTTTTTT.

CDR3 sequence: CASSLAPQRTEAFF. In DNA form, the CDR3 reads TGTGCCAGCAGCTTAGCGCCCCAGCGCACTGAAGCTTTCTTT. The V gene is TRBV7-9, the J gene TRBJ1-1; D gene ambiguous. Trimming cost V 0 bases and J 4 bases, with 9 bases left between them. The CDR3 loop spans 14 amino acids. Germline CDR1 reads SEHNR; CDR2 reads FQNEAQ (reference sequence).

This chain joins TRBV19 and TRBJ2-3; 10 positions match TRBD2. Trimming removed 2 bases from V and 0 bases from J; junction bases left unmatched: 5. Germline CDR1 and CDR2: LNHDA and SQIVND (reference sequence). The length of the CDR3 is 17 residues. CDR3 protein: CASSIQGLAASTDTQYF. Written as DNA, the CDR3 is TGTGCCAGTAGTATACAAGGACTAGCGGCTAGCACAGATACGCAGTATTTT.

This clone occurred a few times. The V call is TRBV10-3, the J call TRBJ1-6; no reliable D call. The V gene lost 6 bases and the J gene lost 3 bases, with 9 bases spanning the gap. Germline lookup yields CDR1 ENHRY and CDR2 SYGVKD. CDR3 length: 14 residues. As DNA, the CDR3 is TGTGCCATCAGCTACAATTTCTATAATTCACCCCTCCACTTT. Amino acid sequence: CAISYNFYNSPLHF.

This clone was recorded a few times. The chain employs TRBV11-2 and TRBJ2-5; possibly TRBD2 for D (5 bases). V gave up 5 bases and J gave up 5 bases, with 18 bases separating them. From germline, CDR1 is SGHAT and CDR2 FQNNGV. CDR3 length equals 15 residues. The chain's CDR3 is CASSPDSWVMETQYF. The CDR3 DNA follows: TGTGCCAGCAGCCCGGACTCCTGGGTAATGGAGACCCAGTACTTC.

This sequence joins TRBV18 and TRBJ2-2, with no clear D. Germline CDR1 KGHSH, CDR2 LQKENI. The CDR3 length is 14 residues. Trimming shortened V by 6 bases and J by 5 bases, and 13 bases separated the two germline ends. CDR3 sequence (DNA): TGTGCCAGCTCTCAAAGTCCCGGTACCGGGGAGCTGTTTTTT. It codes for CASSQSPGTGELFF.

The rearrangement links TRBV5-4 to TRBJ1-1; no clear D. Germline V lookup: CDR1 SGHNT, CDR2 YYREEE (reference sequence). V was cut by 5 bases and J by 1 base, with 6 bases left in between. The CDR3 runs to 12 residues. The CDR3 DNA reads TGTGCCAGCAGTTTCAAGAACACTGAAGCTTTCTTT. Encoded protein: CASSFKNTEAFF.

DNA for the CDR3: TGCGCCAGCAGCCTCCCTAGGGACAGTCCTGGAAACACCATATATTTT. Translation: CASSLPRDSPGNTIYF. This rearrangement joins TRBV5-1 to TRBJ1-3; 7 bases agree with TRBD1. Germline V gene lookup returns CDR1 SGHRS and CDR2 YFSETQ. V was pared by 4 bases and J by 2 bases, with 9 bases of the junction left unmatched. The CDR3 extends over 16 amino acids.

This chain links TRBV4-1 with TRBJ2-1; TRBD2 agrees at 9 bases. This CDR3 contains 17 residues. The V gene's germline CDR1 is MGHRA and CDR2 YSYEKL. Trimming at V came to 0 bases and at J to 7 bases, leaving 10 bases not matched to a gene. The CDR3 spells CASSQDLQAGGFNEQFF. CDR3 DNA: TGCGCCAGCAGCCAAGATCTGCAAGCGGGGGGATTTAATGAGCAGTTCTTC.

The rearrangement links TRBV19 to TRBJ1-4, with 8 bases aligning to TRBD1. V dropped 4 bases and J dropped 8; count of bases not matched to a gene: 9. Germline lookup yields CDR1 LNHDA and CDR2 SQIVND (reference sequence). CDR3 length: 15 amino acids. The CDR3 DNA follows: TGTGCCAGTAGTAGCCAGGGGGCGAGGGGAGAAAAACTGTTTTTT. It is translated as CASSSQGARGEKLFF.

The gene calls are TRBV6-1 and TRBJ1-2; D is ambiguous. This CDR3 is built from 12 residues. Trimming took off 1 base at V and 6 bases at J, with 6 bases between the two ends. Germline V gene data show CDR1 as MNHNS and CDR2 as SASEGT. CDR3 in DNA: TGTGCCAGCAGTGAAGTGGGTAATGGCTACACCTTC. This sequence encodes CASSEVGNGYTF.

By share, this clone counts as medium-sized. The J gene is TRBJ1-1, the V gene TRBV5-1; the D gene is possibly TRBD1 (6 bases). The length of the CDR3 is 15 residues. CDR1 is SGHRS and CDR2 is YFSETQ in the germline V gene. Trimming took 0 bases from V and 5 from J, leaving 14 bases between them. This chain's CDR3 is CASSLAAGEWTEAFF. For the CDR3, the DNA is TGCGCCAGCAGCTTGGCGGCAGGGGAATGGACTGAAGCTTTCTTT. The full variable domain, with the rest looked up from reference TRBV5-1 and TRBJ1-1, is KAGVTQTPRYLIKTRGQQVTLSCSPISGHRSVSWYQQTPGQGLQFLFEYFSETQRNKGNFPGRFSGRQFSNSRSEMNVSTLELGDSALYLCASSLAAGEWTEAFFGQGTRLTVV.

The rearrangement joins TRBV7-6 to TRBJ1-3, with a weak D call TRBD1 (5 bases). V was cut by 6 bases and J by 0 bases, with 12 bases left in between. This CDR3 contains 15 residues. Germline V gene data show CDR1 as SGHVS and CDR2 as FNYEAQ. In DNA form, the CDR3 reads TGTGCCAGCAGGGGGCTTGAACTCTCTGGAAACACCATATATTTT. Its protein product is CASRGLELSGNTIYF.

The rearrangement joins TRBV4-3 to TRBJ2-3, with D possibly TRBD1 on 5 matching bases. The CDR3 totals 16 residues. The germline V gene has CDR1 LGHNA and CDR2 YSLEER. V lost 4 bases, J lost 6 bases, and 20 bases lay in between. CDR3 DNA: TGCGCCAGCAGCCTTTCCCATGATCCAGGGATGGATACGCAGTATTTT. This gives the protein CASSLSHDPGMDTQYF.

The rearrangement links TRBV2 to TRBJ1-1; the D is unclear. The CDR3 loop spans 13 amino acids. V was pared by 5 bases and J by 7 bases, with 14 bases between. The V gene's germline CDR1 is SNHLY and CDR2 FYNNEI. DNA for the CDR3: TGTGCCAGCAGTTTTACAGCTACCTATGAAGCTTTCTTT. Translation: CASSFTATYEAFF.

This chain connects TRBV6-5 to TRBJ1-1; maybe TRBD1 (5 bases). V gave up 2 bases and J gave up 5 bases, with 12 bases separating them. CDR1 MNHEY and CDR2 SVGAGI come from the germline V gene. The CDR3 runs 14 residues. CDR3: CASSYMGVGTEAFF. CDR3 coding DNA: TGTGCCAGCAGTTACATGGGGGTAGGAACTGAAGCTTTCTTT.

The V call is TRBV2, the J call TRBJ2-1; D might be TRBD2 (6 bases). CDR3 size: 13 residues. Trimming pared 3 bases from V and 9 bases from J, leaving 12 bases between. Germline V gene data show CDR1 as SNHLY and CDR2 as FYNNEI. CDR3 nucleotide sequence: TGTGCCAGCAGTGATCTGAGGGGAGGTGAGCAGTTCTTC. Amino acids: CASSDLRGGEQFF.

CDR3 protein: CASSRTITENYGYTF. The CDR3, as DNA: TGTGCCAGTAGCCGGACTATTACCGAAAACTATGGCTACACCTTC. This rearrangement joins TRBV19 to TRBJ1-2; D is unclear. Trimming stripped 6 bases from V and 2 bases from J, with 16 bases between. The CDR3 runs 15 residues. Germline values: CDR1 LNHDA, CDR2 SQIVND (reference sequence).

The rearrangement joins TRBV10-1 to TRBJ1-3; D call uncertain. The CDR3 spans 15 residues. Germline V gives CDR1 WNHNN, CDR2 SYGVQD (reference sequence). The V and J ends lost 8 bases and 0 bases respectively, with 14 bases between them. CDR3 residues: CASWADTHSGNTIYF. CDR3 bases: TGCGCCAGCTGGGCCGACACTCACTCTGGAAACACCATATATTTT.

The rearrangement links TRBV7-2 to TRBJ1-2; no firm D call. CDR3 length: 13 residues. The V end lost 2 bases, the J end lost 8 bases, and 12 bases lay between the germline ends. Germline V gene data show CDR1 as SGHTA and CDR2 as FQGNSA. CDR3 amino acids: CASSLPLIRGYTF. CDR3 in DNA: TGTGCCAGCAGCTTACCCCTGATAAGGGGCTACACCTTC.

The rearrangement uses TRBV7-6 and TRBJ1-2; 7 nucleotides match TRBD1. The CDR3 is 14 amino acids. Losses at the gene ends were 5 bases for V and 4 bases for J; bases not matched to a gene: 7. Germline lookup yields CDR1 SGHVS and CDR2 FNYEAQ. CDR3 sequence: CASSSTGVAYGYTF. The CDR3 DNA follows: TGTGCCAGCAGCAGTACAGGGGTGGCCTATGGCTACACCTTC. The full variable domain, rest sourced from reference TRBV7-6 and TRBJ1-2, is GAGVSQSPRYKVTKRGQDVALRCDPISGHVSLYWYRQALGQGPEFLTYFNYEAQQDKSGLPNDRFSAERPEGSISTLTIQRTEQRDSAMYRCASSSTGVAYGYTFGSGTRLTVV.

The J gene is TRBJ2-3, the V gene TRBV27; D remains unclear. This CDR3 is built from 16 residues. The V end lost 4 bases, the J end lost 1 base, and 15 bases lay between the germline ends. The V gene's germline CDR1 is MNHEY and CDR2 SMNVEV (reference sequence). The CDR3 bases are TGTGCCAGCAGTTCCCCTACAAGGCTGGGCACAGATACGCAGTATTTT. Translating gives CASSSPTRLGTDTQYF.

This clone was detected only once. This chain links TRBV19 with TRBJ2-3; D gene uncertain. V was shortened by 6 bases and J by 10 bases, with 14 bases between the two germline ends. The CDR3 consists of 12 residues. Germline CDR1 and CDR2: LNHDA and SQIVND (reference sequence). For the CDR3, the DNA is TGTGCCAGTAGACCACAGAGAGGAGCGCAGTATTTT. Translated: CASRPQRGAQYF.

In this sample, this clone turned up a few times. The CDR3 loop reads CASSKSQTNEKLFF. The CDR3 DNA follows: TGTGCCAGCAGCAAAAGTCAAACTAATGAAAAACTGTTTTTT. The V call is TRBV28, the J call TRBJ1-4; D is unresolved. CDR1 is MDHEN and CDR2 is SYDVKM in the germline V gene. Between the trimmed V and J ends, which lost 6 bases and 1 base, there was a span of 9 bases. The CDR3 is made up of 14 amino acids.

The J gene is TRBJ1-4, the V gene TRBV2; D remains ambiguous. Germline V gene lookup returns CDR1 SNHLY and CDR2 FYNNEI. This CDR3 contains 14 residues. V dropped 4 bases and J dropped 2 bases, with 8 bases sitting between them. CDR3 loop: CASSVRPTNEKLFF. For the CDR3, the DNA is TGTGCCAGCAGTGTTCGGCCGACTAATGAAAAACTGTTTTTT. The full variable domain, rest sourced from reference TRBV2 and TRBJ1-4, is EPEVTQTPSHQVTQMGQEVILRCVPISNHLYFYWYRQILGQKVEFLVSFYNNEISEKSEIFDDQFSVERPDGSNFTLKIRSTKLEDSAMYFCASSVRPTNEKLFFGSGTQLSVL.

The gene calls are TRBV20-1 and TRBJ1-2; 7 bases match TRBD1. CDR1 and CDR2 from the germline V gene are DFQATT and SNEGSKA (reference sequence). The CDR3 is made up of 11 amino acids. Unmatched junction bases numbered 4, after V lost 7 bases and J lost 5 bases. Written as DNA, the CDR3 is TGCAGTGTCGTGACAGGGTATGGCTACACCTTC. Translating gives CSVVTGYGYTF.